These 9 T cell receptor beta chains were all obtained from the same sample, sequenced in a study of T cells expressing NK-cell markers. Using the 5' RACE reads, TCRdb records one entry per CDR3 protein without DNA. Its clone listing holds approximately 170,000 distinct CDR3 sequences. Material: blood T cells: a sorted CD56 or NKG2C T cell subset, CD4+ or CD8+ T cells, or bulk PBMC T cells (not recorded which). These receptors originate from a man aged 18 to 69 in good health.

V gene TRBV20-1 combines with J gene TRBJ2-7; TCRdb proposes TRBD1, but this gene call is untestable without DNA. The CDR3 contains 14 residues. The germline gives CDR1 DFQATT, CDR2 SNEGSKA (reference sequence). This chain's CDR3 is CSASNRGERNEQYF.

The V and J genes are TRBV30 and TRBJ2-1; TCRdb outputs TRBD2, but without DNA this stays unchecked. The germline V gene has CDR1 GTSNPN and CDR2 SVGIG (reference sequence). The CDR3 loop spans 13 amino acids. This chain's CDR3 is CAWSNQGRDEQFF.

The rearrangement joins TRBV12-3 or TRBV12-4 to TRBJ2-1; checking the TCRdb D call of TRBD1 is not possible without DNA. This CDR3 region has 16 residues. The CDR3 loop is CASSLTGGYSYNEQFF.

This chain uses TRBV9 with TRBJ1-2. Germline V gives CDR1 SGDLS, CDR2 YYNGEE. This CDR3 contains 12 residues. CDR3 sequence: CASSGRLYGYTF.

This chain joins TRBV9 and TRBJ2-3; TCRdb outputs TRBD1, but without DNA this stays unchecked. Germline V gene lookup returns CDR1 SGDLS and CDR2 YYNGEE. The CDR3 has 16 amino acids. The CDR3 loop reads CASSHPPVQGTDTQYF.

V and J are TRBV6-1 and TRBJ1-1. Germline V gene data show CDR1 as MNHNS and CDR2 as SASEGT. This CDR3 is 15 amino acids long. The CDR3 sequence is CASNTGPNSGTEAFF.

V and J are TRBV2 and TRBJ1-5; TCRdb calls TRBD1, which cannot be checked without DNA. The CDR3 totals 15 residues. Germline lookup yields CDR1 SNHLY and CDR2 FYNNEI. CDR3 loop: CASSDSRVSNQPQHF.

The chain couples TRBV2 to TRBJ1-6; no DNA is available, so the TRBD1 call from TCRdb remains unchecked. Germline V gene lookup returns CDR1 SNHLY and CDR2 FYNNEI. The CDR3 totals 16 residues. The CDR3 sequence: CASSEDAGVANSPLHF.

The chain joins TRBV7-9 to TRBJ2-7; TCRdb proposes TRBD1, but this gene call is untestable without DNA. Germline assignment: CDR1 SEHNR and CDR2 FQNEAQ (reference sequence). The CDR3 sequence is 16 residues long. The CDR3 is CASSSTMGVAYHEQYF.